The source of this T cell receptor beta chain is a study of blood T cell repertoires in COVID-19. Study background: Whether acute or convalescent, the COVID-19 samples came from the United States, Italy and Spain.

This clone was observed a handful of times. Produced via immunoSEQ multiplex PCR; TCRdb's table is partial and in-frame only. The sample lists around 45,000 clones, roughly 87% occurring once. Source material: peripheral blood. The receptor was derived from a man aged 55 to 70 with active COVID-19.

The CDR3 sequence: CASSPGTSGRADNEQFF. CDR3 nucleotides: TGCGCCAGCAGCCCCGGGACTAGCGGGAGGGCCGACAATGAGCAGTTCTTC. This chain uses TRBV5-1 with TRBJ2-1; 16 bases agree with TRBD2. The CDR3 sequence is 17 residues long. Losses at the gene ends were 4 bases for V and 5 bases for J; bases not matched to a gene: 6. CDR1 is SGHRS, CDR2 YFSETQ, per germline.